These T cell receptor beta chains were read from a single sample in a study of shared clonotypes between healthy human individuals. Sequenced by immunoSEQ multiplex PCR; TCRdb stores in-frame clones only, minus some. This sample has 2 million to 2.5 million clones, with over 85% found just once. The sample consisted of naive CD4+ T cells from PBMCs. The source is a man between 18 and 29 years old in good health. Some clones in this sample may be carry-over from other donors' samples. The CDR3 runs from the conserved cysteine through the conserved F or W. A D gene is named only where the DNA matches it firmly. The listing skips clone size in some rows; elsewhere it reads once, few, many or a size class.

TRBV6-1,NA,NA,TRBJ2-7,CASTGLGTYEQYF,TGTGCCAGCACAGGACTCGGGACCTACGAGCAGTACTTC
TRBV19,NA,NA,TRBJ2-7,CASSRRDGHYEQYF,TGTGCCAGTAGTCGCAGGGACGGTCACTACGAGCAGTACTTC
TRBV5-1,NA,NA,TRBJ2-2,CASSPSQNTGELFF,TGCGCCAGCAGCCCTTCGCAAAACACCGGGGAGCTGTTTTTT
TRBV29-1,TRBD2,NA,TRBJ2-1,CSVPPGLDIFGEQFF,TGCAGCGTTCCACCGGGACTAGATATATTCGGTGAGCAGTTCTTC
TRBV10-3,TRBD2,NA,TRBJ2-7,CAISDSAGASYEQYF,TGTGCCATCAGTGATTCAGCGGGAGCTTCCTACGAGCAGTACTTC
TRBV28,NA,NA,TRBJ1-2,CASSLLGEGYGYTF,TGTGCCAGCAGTTTACTCGGGGAAGGCTATGGCTACACCTTC
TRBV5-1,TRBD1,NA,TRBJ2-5,CASSRGTGGEETQYF,TGCGCCAGCAGCCGTGGGACAGGGGGCGAGGAGACCCAGTACTTC
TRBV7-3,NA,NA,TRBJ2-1,CASSFLNGLYNEQFF,TGTGCCAGCAGCTTCTTAAATGGACTCTACAATGAGCAGTTCTTC
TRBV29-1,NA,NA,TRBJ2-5,CSGDTSERETQYF,TGCAGCGGGGACACATCGGAAAGGGAGACCCAGTACTTC
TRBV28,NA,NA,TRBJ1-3,CASTGGGGNTIYF,TGTGCCAGCACCGGAGGTGGAGGAAACACCATATATTTT
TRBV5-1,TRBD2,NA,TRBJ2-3,CASSPAGLAGGTDTQYF,TGCGCCAGCAGCCCCGCGGGGTTGGCGGGAGGTACAGATACGCAGTATTTT
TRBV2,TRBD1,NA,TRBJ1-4,CASSRNTGGANEKLFF,TGTGCCAGCAGTCGAAATACAGGGGGTGCTAATGAAAAACTGTTTTTT
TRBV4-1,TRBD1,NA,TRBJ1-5,CASSQPGQTGQPQHF,TGCGCCAGCAGCCAACCGGGACAGACGGGACAGCCCCAGCATTTT
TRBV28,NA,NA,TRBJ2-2,CASAGEGLRSGELFF,TGTGCCAGCGCGGGTGAGGGCCTACGGTCCGGGGAGCTGTTTTTT
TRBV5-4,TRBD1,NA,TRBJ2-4,CASSSGTVKNIQYF,TGTGCCAGCAGCTCGGGGACAGTCAAAAACATTCAGTACTTC
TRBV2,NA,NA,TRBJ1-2,CASSEGTRGYGYTF,TGTGCCAGCAGTGAAGGGACACGCGGCTATGGCTACACCTTC
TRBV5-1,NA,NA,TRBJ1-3,CASSLAGLRSGNTIYF,TGCGCCAGCAGCTTGGCCGGACTCCGCTCTGGAAACACCATATATTTT
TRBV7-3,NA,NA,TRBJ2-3,CASSLGPRDLITDTQYF,TGTGCCAGCAGCTTAGGGCCCAGGGATTTGATTACAGATACGCAGTATTTT
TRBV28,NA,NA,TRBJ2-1,CASSLTGHLYNEQFF,TGTGCCAGCAGTTTAACAGGGCACCTCTACAATGAGCAGTTCTTC
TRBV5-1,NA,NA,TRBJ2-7,CASSFGGSSYEQYF,TGCGCCAGCAGCTTTGGGGGCAGCTCCTACGAGCAGTACTTC
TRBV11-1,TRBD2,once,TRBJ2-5,CASSPASGPQETQYF,TGTGCCAGCAGCCCCGCTAGCGGGCCTCAAGAGACCCAGTACTTC
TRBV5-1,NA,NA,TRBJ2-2,CASSLEGMNTGELFF,TGCGCCAGCAGCTTGGAGGGCATGAACACCGGGGAGCTGTTTTTT
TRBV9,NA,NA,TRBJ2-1,CASSVGVAGYNEQFF,TGTGCCAGCAGCGTAGGCGTAGCCGGGTACAATGAGCAGTTCTTC
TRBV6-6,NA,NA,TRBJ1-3,CASGTLGNTIYF,TGTGCCAGCGGGACGCTTGGAAACACCATATATTTT
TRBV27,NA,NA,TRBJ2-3,CASSRGVSTDTQYF,TGTGCCAGCTCCCGAGGGGTTAGCACAGATACGCAGTATTTT
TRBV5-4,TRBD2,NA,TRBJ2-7,CASSAAGGRYEQYF,TGTGCCAGCAGCGCGGCGGGGGGCCGGTACGAGCAGTACTTC